The rows below give T cell receptor beta chains drawn from one sample of a study of CD8 T cells in ankylosing spondylitis. TCRdb reprocessed the 5' RACE reads via MiXCR and lists one record per CDR3 protein. This sample has under 300,000 distinct CDR3 sequences, with about 10% found just once. Sequenced sample: blood, either unsorted or a sorted T cell fraction (not recorded which). These receptors originate from a male donor with ankylosing spondylitis or in good health (not recorded which). The CDR3 runs from the conserved cysteine through the conserved F or W. D genes are given only for firm matches. Expanded clones get a size class; other rows say once, few or many, or leave the size out.

v_gene,j_gene,abundance,d_gene,CDR3aa,CDR3nt
TRBV3-1,TRBJ2-7,NA,TRBD1,CASSQDMTGYEQYF,TGTGCCAGCAGCCAAGATATGACAGGGTACGAGCAGTACTTC
TRBV5-4,TRBJ2-1,few,NA,CASSLERGTGSLAGAFKYNEQFF,TGTGCCAGCAGCTTGGAGAGAGGGACAGGGAGCCTAGCGGGGGCCTTCAAATACAATGAGCAGTTCTTC
TRBV9,TRBJ2-6,NA,NA,CASSVIRGPPLGANVLTF,TGTGCCAGCAGCGTAATTCGGGGGCCCCCTCTTGGGGCCAACGTCCTGACTTTC
TRBV10-3,TRBJ2-3,once,TRBD2,CAIRPGLGSTDTQYF,TGTGCCATCAGGCCGGGACTAGGGTCCACAGATACGCAGTATTTT
TRBV7-9,TRBJ1-6,few,NA,CASSLQLAVESHSPLHF,TGTGCCAGCAGCCTACAACTAGCGGTTGAGTCGCATTCACCCCTCCACTTT
TRBV29-1,TRBJ2-1,many,NA,CSVVGNDNEQFF,TGCAGCGTTGTAGGGAACGACAATGAGCAGTTCTTC
TRBV27,TRBJ1-6,many,TRBD1,CASRDRGGSYNSPLHF,TGTGCCAGCAGGGACAGGGGAGGATCCTATAATTCACCCCTCCACTTT
TRBV6-5,TRBJ2-5,many,NA,CASSYPGSASQETQYF,TGTGCCAGCAGCTACCCTGGGTCGGCCTCGCAAGAGACCCAGTACTTC
TRBV5-1,TRBJ2-7,NA,TRBD2,CASSLSLAGVGEQYF,TGCGCCAGCAGCTTATCGTTAGCGGGGGTTGGGGAGCAGTACTTC
TRBV5-1,TRBJ1-1,many,NA,CASSRLVGPNTEAFF,TGCGCCAGCAGCCGCCTTGTGGGGCCAAACACTGAAGCTTTCTTT
TRBV5-1,TRBJ2-7,many,NA,CASSLDPYSSYEQYF,TGCGCCAGCAGCTTGGACCCATACAGCTCCTACGAGCAGTACTTC
TRBV5-1,TRBJ2-7,many,NA,CASHLRGGEPVEQYF,TGCGCCAGCCATCTGAGGGGGGGGGAGCCGGTCGAGCAGTACTTC
TRBV7-2,TRBJ2-7,few,TRBD1,CASSRDRGYLHEQYF,TGTGCCAGCAGCCGGGACAGGGGGTATCTCCACGAGCAGTACTTC
TRBV20-1,TRBJ2-7,many,NA,CSATPSAGLSYEQYF,TGCAGTGCTACCCCCTCCGCGGGGCTCTCCTACGAGCAGTACTTC
TRBV5-8,TRBJ2-3,many,NA,CASSWGSGPQYF,TGTGCCAGCAGCTGGGGTTCGGGTCCGCAGTATTTT
TRBV12-3/TRBV12-4,TRBJ2-4,NA,TRBD2,CASSPTGLDSALAKNIQYF,TGTGCCAGCAGTCCGACGGGACTAGACTCCGCCCTAGCCAAAAACATTCAGTACTTC
TRBV2,TRBJ2-6,few,TRBD1,CASSGQVSGANVLTF,TGTGCCAGCTCTGGACAGGTCTCTGGGGCCAACGTCCTGACTTTC
TRBV12-3/TRBV12-4,TRBJ1-3,many,NA,CASISGRGNTIYF,TGTGCCAGCATCTCTGGTAGAGGAAACACCATATATTTT
TRBV24-1,TRBJ2-1,few,TRBD2,CATSVGGRTNNEQFF,TGTGCCACCAGTGTTGGCGGGAGGACGAACAATGAGCAGTTCTTC
TRBV10-3,TRBJ2-3,many,NA,CAISEMWSGATDTQYF,TGTGCCATCAGTGAGATGTGGTCAGGGGCTACAGATACGCAGTATTTT
TRBV29-1,TRBJ1-1,NA,NA,CSVEQGVAFF,TGCAGCGTAGAACAGGGAGTAGCTTTCTTT
TRBV11-2,TRBJ1-2,NA,NA,CASSLVNEYHYGYTF,TGTGCCAGCAGCTTAGTTAACGAGTACCACTATGGCTACACCTTC
TRBV3-1,TRBJ2-3,NA,TRBD2,CASSQVAGGTDTQYF,TGTGCCAGCAGCCAGGTAGCGGGGGGCACAGATACGCAGTATTTT
TRBV12-3/TRBV12-4,TRBJ2-6,few,TRBD1,CASSKGQGYGANVLTF,TGTGCCAGCAGTAAGGGACAGGGGTACGGGGCCAACGTCCTGACTTTC
TRBV11-2,TRBJ2-3,NA,TRBD2,CASSLEPFLSGGNTDTQYF,TGTGCCAGCAGCTTAGAGCCCTTTTTGAGCGGGGGAAACACAGATACGCAGTATTTT
TRBV7-6,TRBJ1-5,few,NA,CASSPGINQPQHF,TGTGCCAGCAGCCCGGGTATCAATCAGCCCCAGCATTTT
TRBV7-2,TRBJ2-1,many,NA,CASSSMEGLLSSYNEQFF,TGTGCCAGCAGCTCGATGGAGGGACTGCTCAGCTCCTACAATGAGCAGTTCTTC
TRBV11-3,TRBJ2-1,NA,TRBD2,CASSLFSSGRVRNEQFF,TGTGCCAGCAGCCTCTTCTCTAGCGGGAGGGTTAGAAATGAGCAGTTCTTC
TRBV20-1,TRBJ1-2,many,TRBD1,CSARNRTGGAFGYTF,TGCAGTGCTAGAAACCGGACAGGGGGGGCTTTTGGCTACACCTTC
TRBV27,TRBJ2-1,many,TRBD1,CATAKGAASYNEQFF,TGTGCCACCGCGAAGGGGGCAGCGTCCTACAATGAGCAGTTCTTC
TRBV29-1,TRBJ2-1,many,NA,CSVDSAASSWNEQFF,TGCAGCGTTGATTCTGCGGCTAGCTCGTGGAATGAGCAGTTCTTC
TRBV28,TRBJ2-1,many,TRBD1,CASSSLGQGLNEQFF,TGTGCCAGCAGTTCGCTAGGACAGGGGTTGAATGAGCAGTTCTTC
TRBV2,TRBJ2-7,few,NA,CASSEALSYEQYF,TGTGCCAGCAGTGAAGCGCTTAGTTACGAGCAGTACTTC
TRBV5-1,TRBJ2-3,many,TRBD2,CASSLASGGSVADTQYF,TGCGCCAGCAGCTTGGCGTCCGGCGGGAGTGTGGCAGATACGCAGTATTTT
TRBV20-1,TRBJ2-7,many,NA,CSARSGPYEQYF,TGCAGTGCTAGAAGCGGACCCTACGAGCAGTACTTC
TRBV19,TRBJ2-2,few,TRBD2,CASTQGGTGELFF,TGTGCCAGTACCCAGGGAGGGACCGGGGAGCTGTTTTTT
TRBV20-1,TRBJ2-7,many,TRBD2,CSAQFGRASDEQYF,TGCAGTGCCCAGTTTGGGAGGGCATCCGACGAGCAGTACTTC
TRBV6-5,TRBJ2-1,many,TRBD2,CASGRAFEQFF,TGTGCCAGTGGGAGGGCTTTTGAGCAGTTCTTC
TRBV20-1,TRBJ2-3,many,NA,CSAQAPGITDTQYF,TGCAGTGCCCAGGCTCCAGGGATAACAGATACGCAGTATTTT
TRBV29-1,TRBJ2-3,many,TRBD1,CSVGGGQGAVTDTQYF,TGCAGCGTGGGGGGGGGACAGGGGGCTGTCACAGATACGCAGTATTTT
TRBV7-2,TRBJ1-5,NA,NA,CASSPTGNYQPQHF,TGTGCCAGCAGCCCGACGGGGAACTATCAGCCCCAGCATTTT
TRBV28,TRBJ2-1,NA,TRBD2,CASSLLTSGSFNEQFF,TGTGCCAGCAGTTTATTAACTAGCGGGAGTTTCAATGAGCAGTTCTTC
TRBV25-1,TRBJ1-5,many,TRBD1,CASAGQGDQPQHF,TGTGCCAGCGCCGGACAGGGCGATCAGCCCCAGCATTTT
TRBV12-3/TRBV12-4,TRBJ2-1,many,NA,CASSLGGPSYNEQFF,TGTGCCAGCAGTCTCGGGGGGCCCTCCTACAATGAGCAGTTCTTC
TRBV6-1,TRBJ1-6,many,TRBD1,CASSTGTGVLENSPLHF,TGTGCCAGCAGTACCGGGACAGGGGTTCTTGAGAATTCACCCCTCCACTTT
TRBV11-2,TRBJ2-5,many,NA,CASSGHGEVDYPPETQYF,TGTGCCAGCAGCGGACATGGGGAGGTAGACTACCCTCCAGAGACCCAGTACTTC
TRBV7-3,TRBJ1-3,NA,NA,CASSSTPGNTIYF,TGTGCCAGCAGCTCAACTCCTGGAAACACCATATATTTT
TRBV28,TRBJ2-1,NA,TRBD2,CASSLVHRDYPNF,TGTGCCAGCAGTCTCGTGCACCGGGACTACCCGAATTTC
TRBV11-2,TRBJ1-1,many,NA,CASSSRFGVMNTEAFF,TGTGCCAGCAGCTCCAGATTCGGGGTTATGAACACTGAAGCTTTCTTT
TRBV2,TRBJ2-7,NA,NA,CASRGPKRPPYEQYF,TGTGCCAGCAGAGGACCCAAGCGTCCCCCCTACGAGCAGTACTTC
TRBV27,TRBJ2-7,many,NA,CASSGPNYEQYF,TGTGCCAGCAGCGGGCCGAACTACGAGCAGTACTTC
TRBV7-2,TRBJ2-3,many,NA,CASSLERRELPDTQYF,TGTGCCAGCAGCTTAGAGCGACGTGAACTCCCAGATACGCAGTATTTT